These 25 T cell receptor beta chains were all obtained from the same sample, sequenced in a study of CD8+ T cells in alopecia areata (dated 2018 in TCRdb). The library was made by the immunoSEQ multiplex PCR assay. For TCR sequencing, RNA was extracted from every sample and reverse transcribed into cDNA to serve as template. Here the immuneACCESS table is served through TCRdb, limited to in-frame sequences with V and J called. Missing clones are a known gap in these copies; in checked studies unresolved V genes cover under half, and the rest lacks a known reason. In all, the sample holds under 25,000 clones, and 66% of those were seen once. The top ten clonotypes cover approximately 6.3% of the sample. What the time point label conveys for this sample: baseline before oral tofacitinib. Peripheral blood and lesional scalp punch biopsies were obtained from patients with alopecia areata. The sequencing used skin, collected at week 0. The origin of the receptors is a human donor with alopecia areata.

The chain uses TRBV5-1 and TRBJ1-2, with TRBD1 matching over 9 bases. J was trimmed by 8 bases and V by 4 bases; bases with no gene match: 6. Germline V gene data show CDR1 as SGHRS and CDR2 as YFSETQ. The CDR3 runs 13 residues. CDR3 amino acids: CASSLRTGEGYTF. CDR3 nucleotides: TGCGCCAGCAGCCTCAGGACAGGGGAGGGCTACACCTTC.

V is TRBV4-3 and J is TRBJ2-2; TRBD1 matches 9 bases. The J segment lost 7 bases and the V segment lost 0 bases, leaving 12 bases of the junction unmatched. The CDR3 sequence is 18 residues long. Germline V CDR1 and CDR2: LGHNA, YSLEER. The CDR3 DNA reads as TGCGCCAGCAGCCAAGACGTCGGGACAGGGAATGTTGGCGGGGAGCTGTTTTTT. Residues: CASSQDVGTGNVGGELFF.

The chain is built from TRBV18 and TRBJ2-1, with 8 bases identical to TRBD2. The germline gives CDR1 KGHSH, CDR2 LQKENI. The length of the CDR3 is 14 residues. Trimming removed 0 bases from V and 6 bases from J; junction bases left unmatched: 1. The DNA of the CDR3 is TGTGCCAGCTCACCACCTCGGGAGGGCAATGAGCAGTTCTTC. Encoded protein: CASSPPREGNEQFF.

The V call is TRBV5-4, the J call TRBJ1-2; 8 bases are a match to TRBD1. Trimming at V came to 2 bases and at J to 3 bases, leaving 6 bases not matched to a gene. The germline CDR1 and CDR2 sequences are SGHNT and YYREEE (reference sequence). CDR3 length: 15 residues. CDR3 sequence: CASSLPTDRDYGYTF. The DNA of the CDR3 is TGTGCCAGCAGCTTACCCACGGACAGGGACTATGGCTACACCTTC. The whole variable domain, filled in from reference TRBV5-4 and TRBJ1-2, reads ETGVTQSPTHLIKTRGQQVTLRCSSQSGHNTVSWYQQALGQGPQFIFQYYREEENGRGNFPPRFSGLQFPNYSSELNVNALELDDSALYLCASSLPTDRDYGYTFGSGTRLTVV.

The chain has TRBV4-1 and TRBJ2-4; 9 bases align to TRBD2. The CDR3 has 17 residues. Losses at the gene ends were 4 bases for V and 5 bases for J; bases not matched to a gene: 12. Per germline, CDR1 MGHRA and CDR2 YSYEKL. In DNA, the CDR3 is TGCGCCAGCAGCCCGGGGTTATCTTTAGCGGGGGAAAACATTCAGTACTTC. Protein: CASSPGLSLAGENIQYF.

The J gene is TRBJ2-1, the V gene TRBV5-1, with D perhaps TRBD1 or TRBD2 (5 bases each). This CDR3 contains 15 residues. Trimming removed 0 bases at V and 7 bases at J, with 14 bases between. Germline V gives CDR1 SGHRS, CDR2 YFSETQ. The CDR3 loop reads CASSLAMGEINEQFF. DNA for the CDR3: TGCGCCAGCAGCTTGGCCATGGGGGAGATAAATGAGCAGTTCTTC.

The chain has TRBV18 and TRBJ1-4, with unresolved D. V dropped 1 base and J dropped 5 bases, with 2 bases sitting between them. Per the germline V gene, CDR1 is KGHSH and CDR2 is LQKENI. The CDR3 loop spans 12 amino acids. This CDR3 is CASSPRNEKLFF. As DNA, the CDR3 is TGTGCCAGCTCACCACGGAATGAAAAACTGTTTTTT.

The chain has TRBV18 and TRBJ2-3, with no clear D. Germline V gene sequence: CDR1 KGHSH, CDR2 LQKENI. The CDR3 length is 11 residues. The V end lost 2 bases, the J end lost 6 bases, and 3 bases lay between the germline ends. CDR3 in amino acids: CASSPSDTQYF. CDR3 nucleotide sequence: TGTGCCAGCTCACCATCGGATACGCAGTATTTT.

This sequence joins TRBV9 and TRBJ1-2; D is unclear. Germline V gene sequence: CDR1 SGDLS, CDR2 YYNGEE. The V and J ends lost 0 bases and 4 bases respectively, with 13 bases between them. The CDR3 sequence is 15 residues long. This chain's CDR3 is CASSVGEGPGYGYTF. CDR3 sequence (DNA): TGTGCCAGCAGCGTAGGGGAGGGCCCGGGCTATGGCTACACCTTC.

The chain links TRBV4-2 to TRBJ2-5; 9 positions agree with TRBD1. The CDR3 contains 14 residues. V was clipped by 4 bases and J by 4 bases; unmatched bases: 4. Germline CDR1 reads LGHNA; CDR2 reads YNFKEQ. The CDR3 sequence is CASSPLDRGETQYF. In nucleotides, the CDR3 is TGTGCCAGCAGCCCCTTGGACAGGGGAGAGACCCAGTACTTC.

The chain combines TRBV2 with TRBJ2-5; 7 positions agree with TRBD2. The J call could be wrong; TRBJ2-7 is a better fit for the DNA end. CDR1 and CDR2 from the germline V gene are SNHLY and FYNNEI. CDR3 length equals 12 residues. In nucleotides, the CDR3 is TGTGCCAGCTCAGTCGGGGGGTACGAGCAGTACTTC. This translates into CASSVGGYEQYF.

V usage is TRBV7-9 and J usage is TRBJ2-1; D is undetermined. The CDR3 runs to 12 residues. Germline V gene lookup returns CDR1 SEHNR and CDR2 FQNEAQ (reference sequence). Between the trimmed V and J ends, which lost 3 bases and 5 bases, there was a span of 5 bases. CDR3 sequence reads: CASSFRHNEQFF. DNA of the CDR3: TGTGCCAGCAGCTTCAGGCACAATGAGCAGTTCTTC. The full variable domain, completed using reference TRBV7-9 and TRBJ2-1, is DTGVSQNPRHKITKRGQNVTFRCDPISEHNRLYWYRQTLGQGPEFLTYFQNEAQLEKSRLLSDRFSAERPKGSFSTLEIQRTEQGDSAMYLCASSFRHNEQFFGPGTRLTVL.

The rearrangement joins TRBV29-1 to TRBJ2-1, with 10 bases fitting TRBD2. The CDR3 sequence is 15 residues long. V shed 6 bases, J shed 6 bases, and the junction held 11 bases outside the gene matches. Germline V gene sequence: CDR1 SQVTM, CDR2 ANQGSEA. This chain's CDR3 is CSVLPYQRGGNEQFF. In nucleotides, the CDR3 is TGCAGCGTCCTACCTTATCAGCGGGGGGGCAATGAGCAGTTCTTC.

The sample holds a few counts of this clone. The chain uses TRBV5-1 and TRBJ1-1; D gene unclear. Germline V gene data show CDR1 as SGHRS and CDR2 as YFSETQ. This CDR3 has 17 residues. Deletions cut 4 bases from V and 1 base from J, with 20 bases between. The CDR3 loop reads CASSLGRYGFQNTEAFF. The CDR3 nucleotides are TGCGCCAGCAGCCTAGGTCGCTACGGATTTCAGAACACTGAAGCTTTCTTT.

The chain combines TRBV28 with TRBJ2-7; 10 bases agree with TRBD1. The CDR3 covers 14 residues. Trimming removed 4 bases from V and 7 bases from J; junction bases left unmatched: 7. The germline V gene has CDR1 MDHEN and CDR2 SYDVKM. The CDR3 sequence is CASSSPGQGWEQYF. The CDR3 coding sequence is TGTGCCAGCAGTTCTCCGGGACAGGGGTGGGAGCAGTACTTC.

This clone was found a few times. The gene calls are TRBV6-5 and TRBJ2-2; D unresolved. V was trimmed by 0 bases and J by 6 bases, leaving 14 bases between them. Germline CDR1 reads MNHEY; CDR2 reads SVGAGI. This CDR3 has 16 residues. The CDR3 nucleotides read TGTGCCAGCAGTTACTCAATCTTAACCGCCCCCGGGGAGCTGTTTTTT. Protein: CASSYSILTAPGELFF.

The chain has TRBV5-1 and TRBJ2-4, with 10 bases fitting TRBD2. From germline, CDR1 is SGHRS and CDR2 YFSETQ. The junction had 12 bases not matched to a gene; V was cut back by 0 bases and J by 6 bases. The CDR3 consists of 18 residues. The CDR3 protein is CASSLDVSGGMVGNIQYF. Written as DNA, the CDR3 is TGCGCCAGCAGCTTGGATGTTAGCGGGGGGATGGTAGGAAACATTCAGTACTTC.

CDR3 in amino acids: CASSPGPEKVTLHF. CDR3 nucleotides: TGTGCCAGCAGCCCCGGACCGGAGAAGGTGACCCTCCACTTT. The chain uses TRBV7-9 and TRBJ1-6; no reliable D call. Trimming stripped 5 bases from V and 14 bases from J, with 19 bases between. Germline CDR1 and CDR2: SEHNR and FQNEAQ (reference sequence). This CDR3 contains 14 residues.

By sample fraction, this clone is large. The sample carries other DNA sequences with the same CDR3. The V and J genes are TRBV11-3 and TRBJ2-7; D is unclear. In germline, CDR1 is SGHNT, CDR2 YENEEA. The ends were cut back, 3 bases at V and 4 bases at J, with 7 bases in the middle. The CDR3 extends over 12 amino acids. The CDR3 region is CASSLGYYEQYF. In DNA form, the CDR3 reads TGTGCCAGCAGCTTGGGGTATTACGAGCAGTACTTC.

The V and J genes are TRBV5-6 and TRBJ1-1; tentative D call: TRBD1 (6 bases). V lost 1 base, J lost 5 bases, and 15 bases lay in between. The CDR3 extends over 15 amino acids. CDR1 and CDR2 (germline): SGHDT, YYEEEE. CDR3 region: CASSLWTATLTEAFF. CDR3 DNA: TGTGCCAGCAGCTTGTGGACAGCCACGTTGACTGAAGCTTTCTTT.

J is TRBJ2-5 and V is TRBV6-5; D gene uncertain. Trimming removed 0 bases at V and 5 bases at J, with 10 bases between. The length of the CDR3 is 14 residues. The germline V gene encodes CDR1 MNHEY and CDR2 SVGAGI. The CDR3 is CASSYSRLGETQYF. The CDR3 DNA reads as TGTGCCAGCAGTTACTCGAGACTGGGGGAGACCCAGTACTTC.

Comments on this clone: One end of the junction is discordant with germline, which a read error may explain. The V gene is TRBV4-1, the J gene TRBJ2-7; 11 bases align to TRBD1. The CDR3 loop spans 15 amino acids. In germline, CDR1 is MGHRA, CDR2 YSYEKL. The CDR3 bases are TGTGCCAGCAGCCAGACCGGGACAGGGGGCTACGAGCAGTACTTC. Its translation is CASSQTGTGGYEQYF.

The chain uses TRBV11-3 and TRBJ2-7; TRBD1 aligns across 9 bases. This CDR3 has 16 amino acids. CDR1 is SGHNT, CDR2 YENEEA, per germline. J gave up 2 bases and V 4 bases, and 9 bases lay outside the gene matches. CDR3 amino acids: CASSSSGQGFTYEQYF. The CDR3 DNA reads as TGTGCCAGCAGCTCCTCCGGACAGGGGTTCACCTACGAGCAGTACTTC. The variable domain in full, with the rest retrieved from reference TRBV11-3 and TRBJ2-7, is EAGVVQSPRYKIIEKKQPVAFWCNPISGHNTLYWYLQNLGQGPELLIRYENEEAVDDSQLPKDRFSAERLKGVDSTLKIQPAELGDSAVYLCASSSSGQGFTYEQYFGPGTRLTVT.

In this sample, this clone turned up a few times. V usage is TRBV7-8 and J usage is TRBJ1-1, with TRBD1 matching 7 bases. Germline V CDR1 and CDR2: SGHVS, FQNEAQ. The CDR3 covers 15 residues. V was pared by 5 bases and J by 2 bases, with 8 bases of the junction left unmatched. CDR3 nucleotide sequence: TGTGCCAGCAGCCCCGGTTACAGGGGAAACACTGAAGCTTTCTTT. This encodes CASSPGYRGNTEAFF.

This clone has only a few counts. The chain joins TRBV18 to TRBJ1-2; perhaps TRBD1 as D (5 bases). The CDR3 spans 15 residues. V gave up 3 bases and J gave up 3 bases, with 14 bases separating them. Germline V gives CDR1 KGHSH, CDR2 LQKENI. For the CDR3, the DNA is TGTGCCAGCTCACCGGCGGCAGGGTCGGACTATGGCTACACCTTC. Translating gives CASSPAAGSDYGYTF.